The 23 T cell receptor beta chains in this list originate from one sample, sequenced in a study of human T cells and chemical hapten exposure. Time point: patch test 1, 2 weeks after DPC sensitization. Treatment meaning: therapeutic diphenylcyclopropenone sensitization with weekly scalp DPC. TCRdb called the RACE reads again in MiXCR, with one record for every CDR3 protein. The sample consists of approximately 70,000 distinct CDR3 sequences, approximately 9.4% of them appearing once. The sample in question was whole blood, obtained in connection with sensitization to the hapten diphenylcyclopropenone (DPC). These receptors were obtained from a woman aged 35 to 49 with alopecia areata. Some clones in this sample may be carry-over from other donors' samples.

The sample holds many counts of this clonotype. This chain connects TRBV4-3 to TRBJ2-6; D is possibly TRBD1 (6 bases). Trimming cost V 0 bases and J 2 bases, with 11 bases left between them. The CDR3 is made up of 17 amino acids. Germline V gene sequence: CDR1 LGHNA, CDR2 YSLEER. Here the CDR3 reads CASSQDLGAAGANVLTF. CDR3 bases: TGCGCCAGCAGCCAAGATTTGGGGGCTGCTGGGGCCAACGTCCTGACTTTC.

This clonotype was observed many times. V usage is TRBV7-2 and J usage is TRBJ2-7; TRBD2 agrees at 7 bases. The CDR3 loop spans 14 amino acids. V trimming: 1 base; J trimming: 2 bases; junction bases outside the gene matches: 2. CDR1 is SGHTA and CDR2 is FQGNSA in the germline V gene. This CDR3 is CASSLVAGAYEQYF. The CDR3 DNA reads as TGTGCCAGCAGCTTAGTTGCGGGGGCCTACGAGCAGTACTTC.

This clonotype was observed many times. The chain carries TRBV20-1 and TRBJ1-1; no clear D gene. The germline V gene has CDR1 DFQATT and CDR2 SNEGSKA (reference sequence). V lost 3 bases and J 1 base, leaving 6 bases between the germline ends. This CDR3 region has 12 residues. For the CDR3, the DNA is TGCAGTGCTAGTAGTCAGAACACTGAAGCTTTCTTT. Translating gives CSASSQNTEAFF.

This clonotype was seen a handful of times. This chain links TRBV5-6 with TRBJ2-7; TRBD2 is a possible D gene (6 bases). CDR3 length equals 14 residues. Germline CDR1 is SGHDT and CDR2 is YYEEEE. V lost 10 bases and J 3 bases, leaving 20 bases between the germline ends. The CDR3 DNA follows: TGTGCCGGCACCCGACTCACGGGGGACTACGAGCAGTACTTC. It yields the protein CAGTRLTGDYEQYF. Full variable domain (missing parts from reference TRBV5-6 and TRBJ2-7): DAGVTQSPTHLIKTRGQQVTLRCSPKSGHDTVSWYQQALGQGPQFIFQYYEEEERQRGNFPDRFSGHQFPNYSSELNVNALLLGDSALYLCAGTRLTGDYEQYFGPGTRLTVT.

The rearrangement links TRBV7-2 to TRBJ1-3, with D maybe TRBD1 (5 bases). The CDR3 runs 14 residues. Trimming removed 3 bases from V and 4 bases from J, with 10 bases in between. CDR1 and CDR2 from the germline V gene are SGHTA and FQGNSA. The CDR3 DNA reads as TGTGCCAGCAGCTTTGGGGGGTCAGGAAACACCATATATTTT. Encoded protein: CASSFGGSGNTIYF. The whole variable domain, remainder taken from reference TRBV7-2 and TRBJ1-3, is GAGVSQSPSNKVTEKGKDVELRCDPISGHTALYWYRQSLGQGLEFLIYFQGNSAPDKSGLPSDRFSAERTGGSVSTLTIQRTQQEDSAVYLCASSFGGSGNTIYFGEGSWLTVV.

This clonotype has only a few counts. The rearrangement joins TRBV6-5 to TRBJ2-7; TRBD1 is a possible D gene (7 bases). V shed 0 bases and J shed 1 base, with 13 bases lying between them. The CDR3 spans 16 residues. CDR1 MNHEY and CDR2 SVGAGI come from the germline V gene. The CDR3 nucleotides are TGTGCCAGCAGTTACTCTCTTGCGGGACAGTCCTACGAGCAGTACTTC. Protein product: CASSYSLAGQSYEQYF.

The table lists this clonotype with many counts. The chain uses TRBV20-1 and TRBJ2-1, with 9 positions matching TRBD2. Germline CDR1 DFQATT, CDR2 SNEGSKA (reference sequence). There are 14 residues in the CDR3. Trimming cost V 3 bases and J 1 base; bases outside gene matches: 1. The CDR3: CSASLAGSYNEQFF. The CDR3 coding sequence is TGCAGTGCTAGCCTAGCGGGGTCCTACAATGAGCAGTTCTTC.

This clonotype was seen ten or more times. The chain couples TRBV21-1 to TRBJ1-3; TRBD1 was called by the table and not checked on the DNA. TRBV21-1 is deemed a pseudogene. The CDR3 consists of 16 residues. This CDR3 reads CASSNLLGEHGNTIYF. DNA for the CDR3: TGTGCCAGCAGCAACTTGTTGGGGGAGCATGGAAACACCATATATTTT.

This clonotype occurred many times. The rearrangement uses TRBV7-8 and TRBJ2-3; the D is unclear. The CDR3 runs to 12 residues. Germline assignment: CDR1 SGHVS and CDR2 FQNEAQ. Trimming shortened V by 5 bases and J by 1 base, and 4 bases separated the two germline ends. CDR3 nucleotides: TGTGCCAGCAGCCCCGGCACAGATACGCAGTATTTT. Translating it yields CASSPGTDTQYF.

The rearrangement links TRBV29-1 to TRBJ1-1; D not certain. Germline CDR1 and CDR2: SQVTM and ANQGSEA. The CDR3 consists of 12 residues. Trimming removed 6 bases at V and 0 bases at J, with 8 bases between. CDR3 in amino acids: CSVEALNTEAFF. The CDR3 coding sequence is TGCAGCGTGGAGGCATTGAACACTGAAGCTTTCTTT.

This clonotype was seen at least ten times. The rearrangement links TRBV7-6 to TRBJ2-1, with TRBD2 matching 11 bases. The length of the CDR3 is 15 residues. Germline V gives CDR1 SGHVS, CDR2 FNYEAQ. The junction had 2 bases not matched to a gene; V was cut back by 5 bases and J by 2 bases. This CDR3 is CASSTSGGAYNEQFF. The CDR3 DNA follows: TGTGCCAGCAGCACTAGCGGGGGAGCCTACAATGAGCAGTTCTTC.

This clonotype showed up many times. This chain links TRBV11-2 with TRBJ2-1, with TRBD1 matching over 8 bases. Germline V CDR1 and CDR2: SGHAT, FQNNGV. The CDR3 loop spans 14 amino acids. V lost 3 bases to trimming and J lost 8 bases; unmatched junction nucleotides: 6. The CDR3 protein is CASSFPGGIYEQFF. CDR3 sequence (DNA): TGTGCCAGCAGCTTTCCAGGGGGCATCTATGAGCAGTTCTTC. The complete variable domain, with remaining parts taken from reference TRBV11-2 and TRBJ2-1, reads EAGVAQSPRYKIIEKRQSVAFWCNPISGHATLYWYQQILGQGPKLLIQFQNNGVVDDSQLPKDRFSAERLKGVDSTLKIQPAKLEDSAVYLCASSFPGGIYEQFFGPGTRLTVL.

In its sample, this clonotype was seen many times. The chain is built from TRBV15 and TRBJ1-2; D may be TRBD1 (6 bases). Germline V gene data show CDR1 as LNHNV and CDR2 as YYDKDF (reference sequence). V was cut by 7 bases and J by 4 bases, with 16 bases left in between. The CDR3 extends over 14 amino acids. The chain's CDR3 is CATTKEQGSYGYTF. DNA of the CDR3: TGTGCCACCACCAAAGAACAGGGCTCCTATGGCTACACCTTC.

There are many counts of this clonotype. The V and J genes are TRBV3-1 and TRBJ1-6; no reliable D call. The V gene's germline CDR1 is LGHDT and CDR2 YNNKEL (reference sequence). Trimming left V 1 base short and J 0 bases short, with 10 bases between. This CDR3 has 17 residues. CDR3 residues: CASSQVVLSSYNSPLHF. The CDR3 DNA reads TGTGCCAGCAGCCAAGTTGTCCTGAGCTCCTATAATTCACCCCTCCACTTT.

This clonotype was recorded at least ten times. V and J are TRBV28 and TRBJ2-7; the D call may be TRBD1 or TRBD2 (5 bases each). This CDR3 contains 14 residues. Germline V gene sequence: CDR1 MDHEN, CDR2 SYDVKM. V was clipped by 8 bases and J by 3 bases, with 17 bases between them. This CDR3 reads CASQTARGGYEQYF. CDR3 DNA: TGTGCCAGCCAAACTGCGAGGGGCGGCTACGAGCAGTACTTC.

This clonotype occurred many times. Its ends do not fully match the called genes, so a read error is possible. The CDR3 here is CASSLRDTYEQYF. The CDR3 region has the DNA TGTGCTAGCAGCCTCCGGGACACCTACGAGCAGTACTTC. The chain has TRBV7-7 and TRBJ2-7, with D perhaps matching TRBD1 (6 bases). The CDR3 length is 13 residues. CDR1 is SSHAT, CDR2 FNYEAQ, per germline (reference sequence).

There are many counts of this clonotype. The genes are TRBV7-2 and TRBJ2-1; 12 bases map to TRBD2. Germline V gene data show CDR1 as SGHTA and CDR2 as FQGNSA. Trimming took 4 bases from V and 4 from J; bases not matched to a gene: 2. The CDR3 is 15 amino acids. The CDR3 reads CASSSLAGGYNEQFF. CDR3 DNA: TGTGCCAGCAGCTCACTAGCGGGGGGATACAATGAGCAGTTCTTC.

This clonotype was recorded at least ten times. The V and J genes are TRBV10-3 and TRBJ2-3; 8 positions match TRBD2. The V gene's germline CDR1 is ENHRY and CDR2 SYGVKD. Trimming took 7 bases from V and 5 from J; bases not matched to a gene: 11. The CDR3 is 15 amino acids. CDR3 region: CAITDTGGAGDTQYF. DNA of the CDR3: TGTGCCATCACGGATACCGGGGGGGCTGGAGATACGCAGTATTTT.

In its sample, this clonotype was seen many times. This chain uses TRBV11-2 with TRBJ1-5; 9 bases are shared with TRBD1. V was clipped by 0 bases and J by 4 bases; unmatched bases: 4. Germline V gene data show CDR1 as SGHAT and CDR2 as FQNNGV. The CDR3 totals 16 residues. DNA for the CDR3: TGTGCCAGCAGCTTAGAGGCGACAGGGGGAAATCAGCCCCAGCATTTT. Translated: CASSLEATGGNQPQHF. Full variable domain (outside the CDR3, taken from reference TRBV11-2 and TRBJ1-5): EAGVAQSPRYKIIEKRQSVAFWCNPISGHATLYWYQQILGQGPKLLIQFQNNGVVDDSQLPKDRFSAERLKGVDSTLKIQPAKLEDSAVYLCASSLEATGGNQPQHFGDGTRLSIL.

The table lists this clonotype with many counts. The rearrangement joins TRBV7-6 to TRBJ2-5; D gene uncertain. There are 11 residues in the CDR3. CDR1 and CDR2 (germline): SGHVS, FNYEAQ. The V end was cut by 2 bases, the J end by 4 bases, with 2 bases between. CDR3 residues: CASSLIETQYF. The CDR3 nucleotides are TGTGCCAGCAGCTTAATAGAGACCCAGTACTTC.

The chain links TRBV6-6 to TRBJ1-2, with D tentatively TRBD1 (5 bases). The germline CDR1 and CDR2 sequences are MNHNY and SVGAGI (reference sequence). Trimming shortened V by 7 bases and J by 3 bases, and 15 bases separated the two germline ends. The CDR3 is 14 amino acids. The CDR3 bases are TGTGCCAGCACCAAAGGGGAGGTAGACTATGGCTACACCTTC. It translates to CASTKGEVDYGYTF.

This clonotype has ten or more counts. This chain connects TRBV5-1 to TRBJ1-1; perhaps TRBD1 as D (5 bases). V lost 2 bases to trimming and J lost 0 bases, with 11 bases between them. Germline V gene data show CDR1 as SGHRS and CDR2 as YFSETQ. This CDR3 comprises 15 residues. CDR3 loop: CASSLGVQVNTEAFF. DNA for the CDR3: TGCGCCAGCAGCTTAGGGGTCCAAGTGAACACTGAAGCTTTCTTT.

There are many counts of this clonotype. Written as DNA, the CDR3 is TGTGCCAGCAGCTTGGCGGGACCGAGTGGCTACACCTTC. Amino acid sequence: CASSLAGPSGYTF. This sequence joins TRBV11-2 and TRBJ1-2; TRBD1 might be the D (5 bases). The V end was cut by 3 bases, the J end by 7 bases, with 12 bases between. CDR1 SGHAT and CDR2 FQNNGV come from the germline V gene. This CDR3 comprises 13 residues. The variable domain in full, with the rest retrieved from reference TRBV11-2 and TRBJ1-2, is EAGVAQSPRYKIIEKRQSVAFWCNPISGHATLYWYQQILGQGPKLLIQFQNNGVVDDSQLPKDRFSAERLKGVDSTLKIQPAKLEDSAVYLCASSLAGPSGYTFGSGTRLTVV.